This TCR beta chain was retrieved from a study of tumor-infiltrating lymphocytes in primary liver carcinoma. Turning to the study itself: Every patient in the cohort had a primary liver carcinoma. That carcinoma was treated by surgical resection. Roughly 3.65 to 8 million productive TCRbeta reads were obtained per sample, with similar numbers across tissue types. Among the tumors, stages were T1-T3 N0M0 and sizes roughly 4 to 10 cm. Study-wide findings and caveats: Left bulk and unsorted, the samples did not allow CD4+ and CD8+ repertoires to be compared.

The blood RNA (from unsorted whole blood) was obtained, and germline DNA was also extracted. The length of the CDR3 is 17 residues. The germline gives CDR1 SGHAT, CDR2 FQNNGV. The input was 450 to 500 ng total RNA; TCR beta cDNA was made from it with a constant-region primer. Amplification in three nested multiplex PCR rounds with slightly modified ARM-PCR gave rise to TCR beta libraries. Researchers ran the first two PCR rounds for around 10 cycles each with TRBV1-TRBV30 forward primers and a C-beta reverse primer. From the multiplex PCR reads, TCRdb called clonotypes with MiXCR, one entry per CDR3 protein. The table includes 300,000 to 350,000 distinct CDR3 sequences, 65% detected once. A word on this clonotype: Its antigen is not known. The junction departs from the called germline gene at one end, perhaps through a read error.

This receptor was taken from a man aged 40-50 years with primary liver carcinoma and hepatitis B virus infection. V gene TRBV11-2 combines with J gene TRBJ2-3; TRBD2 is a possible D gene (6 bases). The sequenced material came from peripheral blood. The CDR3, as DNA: TGTTCCAGCAGCTTCACTAGCAGGAATCCTAGCACAGATACGCAGTATTTT. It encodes CSSSFTSRNPSTDTQYF.